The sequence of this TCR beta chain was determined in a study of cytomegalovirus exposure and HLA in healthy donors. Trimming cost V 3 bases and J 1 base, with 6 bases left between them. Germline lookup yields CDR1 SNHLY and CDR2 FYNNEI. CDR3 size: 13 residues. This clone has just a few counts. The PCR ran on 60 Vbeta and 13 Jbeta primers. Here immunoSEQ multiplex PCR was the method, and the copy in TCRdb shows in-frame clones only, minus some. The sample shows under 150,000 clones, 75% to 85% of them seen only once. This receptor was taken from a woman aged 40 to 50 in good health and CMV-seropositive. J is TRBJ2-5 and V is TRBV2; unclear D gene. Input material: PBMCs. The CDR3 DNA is TGTGCCAGCAGTGATTTGGCCCAAGAGACCCAGTACTTC. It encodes CASSDLAQETQYF.